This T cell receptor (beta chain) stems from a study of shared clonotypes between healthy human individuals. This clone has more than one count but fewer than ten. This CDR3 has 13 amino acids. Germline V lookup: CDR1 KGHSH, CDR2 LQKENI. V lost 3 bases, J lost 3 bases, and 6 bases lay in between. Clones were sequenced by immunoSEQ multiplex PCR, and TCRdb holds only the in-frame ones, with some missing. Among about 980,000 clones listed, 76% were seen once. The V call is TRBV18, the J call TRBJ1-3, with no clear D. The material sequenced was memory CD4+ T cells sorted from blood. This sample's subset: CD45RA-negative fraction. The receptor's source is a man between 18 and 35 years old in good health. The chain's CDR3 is CASSPPIGNTIYF. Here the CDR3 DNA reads TGTGCCAGCTCACCCCCTATTGGAAACACCATATATTTT.